This TCR beta chain was sequenced in a study of T cell clusters in autoimmune cytopenias. Overall study findings and caveats: TRB repertoire shifts in secondary cytopenia and chronic lymphocytic leukemia mostly reflected lymphoma, not autoimmunity. Primary autoimmune cytopenia patients appeared to lack physiological T cell clusters present in healthy donors. The cluster-lack signature was not seen for secondary cytopenia versus chronic lymphocytic leukemia.

Each sample's input was 250 ng genomic DNA, 35,000 to 40,000 genome equivalents. This clonotype registers medium-sized by frequency. Its antigen is currently unknown. The CDR3 contains 16 residues. The germline CDR1 and CDR2 sequences are LGHNA and YSLEER. Multiplex touch-down PCR amplified TRB using TRB-A and TRB-B pools in one tube. One entry per CDR3 protein, without DNA, is what TCRdb gives after re-calling the multiplex PCR reads. The data show 5,000 to 6,500 distinct CDR3 sequences, and the top ten clones hold 4.9%. The sequenced material came from peripheral blood. This clonotype originated in a human donor with an autoimmune cytopenia or autoimmune hepatitis (not recorded which). V gene TRBV4-3 combines with J gene TRBJ2-3; TCRdb selects TRBD2, and the lack of DNA leaves this call unchecked. CDR3 amino acids: CASSQDLAGGPDTQYF.